The 8 T cell receptor beta chains listed next were all sequenced from one sample in a study of control samples from healthy donors and cancer patients. Generated by immunoSEQ multiplex PCR, the TCRdb table keeps only in-frame clones and is missing some. The sample lists 75,000 or so clones; approximately 90% were seen once. The sequenced sample was PBMCs. These receptors all come from a man aged 55 to 70 with colorectal cancer.

The gene calls are TRBV30 and TRBJ2-2; possibly TRBD2 for D (6 bases). V gave up 5 bases and J gave up 2 bases, with 12 bases separating them. CDR1 and CDR2 (germline): GTSNPN, SVGIG (reference sequence). The CDR3 consists of 14 residues. The CDR3 spells CAWGGTYNTGELFF. The DNA for the CDR3 is TGTGCCTGGGGAGGGACGTACAACACCGGGGAGCTGTTTTTT.

The gene calls are TRBV6-5 and TRBJ2-3; D is uncertain. Germline CDR1 reads MNHEY; CDR2 reads SVGAGI. This CDR3 region has 14 residues. V was cut by 7 bases and J by 2 bases, with 13 bases left in between. The CDR3 nucleotides are TGTGCCAGCACCCTAGGGCTGGTCACAGATACGCAGTATTTT. This encodes CASTLGLVTDTQYF.

V gene TRBV7-2 combines with J gene TRBJ2-7; possibly TRBD1 for D (6 bases). The V gene lost 2 bases and the J gene lost 3 bases, with 20 bases spanning the gap. The CDR3 covers 17 residues. Germline V gene data show CDR1 as SGHTA and CDR2 as FQGNSA. CDR3 DNA sequence: TGTGCCAGCAGCTTATACCGGGCCGGGACATCCTACTACGAGCAGTACTTC. Amino acid sequence: CASSLYRAGTSYYEQYF.

The chain links TRBV6-1 to TRBJ2-3; D is undetermined. Germline V gene sequence: CDR1 MNHNS, CDR2 SASEGT. V shed 2 bases and J shed 0 bases, with 9 bases lying between them. The CDR3 spans 15 residues. The CDR3 DNA sequence: TGTGCCAGCAGTGAAACCTACCTTAGCACAGATACGCAGTATTTT. Amino acids: CASSETYLSTDTQYF.

The chain joins TRBV11-2 to TRBJ2-1; TRBD1 is a possible D gene (5 bases). Trimming left V 0 bases short and J 7 bases short, with 13 bases between. The CDR3 has 15 amino acids. CDR1 and CDR2 (germline): SGHAT, FQNNGV. CDR3 region: CASSLDRAGNNEQFF. The CDR3, as DNA: TGTGCCAGCAGCTTAGATCGGGCAGGGAATAATGAGCAGTTCTTC.

The J gene is TRBJ2-7, the V gene TRBV7-2, with a weak D call TRBD2 (5 bases). Germline CDR1 is SGHTA and CDR2 is FQGNSA. This CDR3 region has 16 residues. Trimming pared 9 bases from V and 1 base from J, leaving 22 bases between. DNA of the CDR3: TGTGCCAGAACTCACCCCCCCCCGAGGGTATCCTACGAGCAGTACTTC. Its protein is CARTHPPPRVSYEQYF.

As concerns this clone: This same CDR3 is encoded by further DNA sequences in the sample. The V gene is TRBV7-9, the J gene TRBJ2-5; no definite D call. Per the germline V gene, CDR1 is SEHNR and CDR2 is FQNEAQ (reference sequence). Trimming removed 3 bases at V and 1 base at J, with 3 bases between. The CDR3 contains 12 residues. The CDR3 here is CASSFSQETQYF. The CDR3 nucleotides read TGTGCCAGCAGCTTTTCCCAAGAGACCCAGTACTTC. The entire variable domain, with the rest obtained from reference TRBV7-9 and TRBJ2-5, is as follows: DTGVSQNPRHKITKRGQNVTFRCDPISEHNRLYWYRQTLGQGPEFLTYFQNEAQLEKSRLLSDRFSAERPKGSFSTLEIQRTEQGDSAMYLCASSFSQETQYFGPGTRLLVL.

This chain connects TRBV7-6 to TRBJ1-5; D remains unclear. This CDR3 is built from 15 residues. The germline V gene has CDR1 SGHVS and CDR2 FNYEAQ. V was pared by 5 bases and J by 4 bases, with 15 bases between. CDR3 residues: CASSAGQRRNQPQHF. CDR3 bases: TGTGCCAGCAGCGCCGGGCAAAGGAGGAATCAGCCCCAGCATTTT.